This note documents a single TCR beta chain sequence. Its antigen is unidentified. The ends lost 4 bases at V and 3 bases at J; junction bases unmatched: 13. The CDR3 length is 17 residues. The germline V gene has CDR1 MGHDK and CDR2 SYGVNS. This entry is derived from a study of Graves' ophthalmopathy and Graves' hyperthyroidism. About the research overall: Cases classed as stable hyperthyroidism had no ophthalmopathy within 18 months of follow-up. Findings of the study overall: Most expanded clonotypes in thyroid above 0.001 frequency also showed up in blood.

RNA transcripts served as template for amplifying TCR beta CDR3 sequences. HTBI-primed RT-PCR formed the first round, and a multiplex PCR formed the second. TCRdb used MiXCR to reprocess the multiplex PCR reads, holding one entry per CDR3 protein. This table has around 520,000 distinct CDR3 sequences, 39% appearing once. The specimen was peripheral blood or thyroid tissue (not recorded which). The rearrangement uses TRBV25-1 and TRBJ2-7; 9 positions match TRBD1. This TCR came from an adult man with Graves' hyperthyroidism. CDR3 sequence (DNA): TGTGCCAGCAGTGTATCCCGGGACAGGGATTATGGCTACGAGCAGTACTTC. It specifies CASSVSRDRDYGYEQYF.